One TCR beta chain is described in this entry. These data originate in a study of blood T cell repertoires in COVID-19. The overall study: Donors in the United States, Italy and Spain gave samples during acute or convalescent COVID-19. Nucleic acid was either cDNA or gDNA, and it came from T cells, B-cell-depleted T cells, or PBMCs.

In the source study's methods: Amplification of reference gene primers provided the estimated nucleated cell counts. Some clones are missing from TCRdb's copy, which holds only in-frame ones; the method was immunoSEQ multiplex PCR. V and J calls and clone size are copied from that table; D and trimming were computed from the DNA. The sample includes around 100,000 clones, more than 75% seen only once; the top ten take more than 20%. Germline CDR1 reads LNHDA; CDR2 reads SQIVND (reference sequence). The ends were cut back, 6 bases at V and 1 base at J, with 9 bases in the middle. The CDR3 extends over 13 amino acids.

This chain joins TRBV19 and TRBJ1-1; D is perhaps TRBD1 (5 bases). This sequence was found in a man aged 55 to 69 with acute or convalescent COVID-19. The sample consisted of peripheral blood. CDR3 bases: TGTGCCAGTAGCAGGGTGGGGAACACTGAAGCTTTCTTT. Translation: CASSRVGNTEAFF.